These T cell receptor beta chains were read from a single sample in a study of T cell responses to AZD1222 COVID-19 vaccine. Using immunoSEQ multiplex PCR, the repertoire was profiled, and TCRdb retains in-frame clones only, with some absent. The table has about 84,000 clones, 75% to 90% seen once; the top ten hold around 10%. Sequences were derived from peripheral blood, sampled 28 days after the second AZD1222 dose. The receptor set was obtained from an adult who received the AZD1222 COVID-19 vaccine. Both conserved end residues are part of each CDR3. The order of the fields is V gene, clone size, J gene, D gene, CDR3 DNA, CDR3 protein. D genes are given only for firm matches. Expanded clones get a size class; other rows say once, few or many, or leave the size out.

v_call: TRBV5-1; clone_size: NA; j_call: TRBJ1-1; d_call: NA; cdr3_nt: TGCGCCAGCAGCTCCGCAGTAAACACTGAAGCTTTCTTT; cdr3_aa: CASSSAVNTEAFF
v_call: TRBV5-4; clone_size: NA; j_call: TRBJ1-4; d_call: TRBD1; cdr3_nt: TGTGCCAGCAGCTCAGGGGGAACTAATGAAAAACTGTTTTTT; cdr3_aa: CASSSGGTNEKLFF
v_call: TRBV29-1; clone_size: NA; j_call: TRBJ2-6; d_call: NA; cdr3_nt: TGCAGCTATAGTGACTCTGGGGCCAACGTCCTGACTTTC; cdr3_aa: CSYSDSGANVLTF
v_call: TRBV4-1; clone_size: NA; j_call: TRBJ2-2; d_call: NA; cdr3_nt: TGCGCCAGCCGGCCAGGGTCCACCGGGGAGCTGTTTTTT; cdr3_aa: CASRPGSTGELFF
v_call: TRBV19; clone_size: NA; j_call: TRBJ1-2; d_call: TRBD1; cdr3_nt: TGTGCCAGTAGTCCGGGACAGGGGGCGAGTAACTATGGCTACACCTTC; cdr3_aa: CASSPGQGASNYGYTF
v_call: TRBV4-1; clone_size: NA; j_call: TRBJ2-2; d_call: TRBD2; cdr3_nt: TGCGCCAGCAGCCAAGTGGCTAGCGGGTACGCCGGGGAGCTGTTTTTT; cdr3_aa: CASSQVASGYAGELFF
v_call: TRBV10-3; clone_size: few; j_call: TRBJ1-2; d_call: NA; cdr3_nt: TGTGCCATCAGTGGCAGATCACTGGCTAACTATGGCTACACCTTC; cdr3_aa: CAISGRSLANYGYTF
v_call: TRBV6-5; clone_size: NA; j_call: TRBJ1-6; d_call: TRBD1; cdr3_nt: TGTGCCAGCAGTCCGGACAGGGGAGATAATTCACCCCTCCACTTT; cdr3_aa: CASSPDRGDNSPLHF
v_call: TRBV11-3; clone_size: once; j_call: TRBJ2-2; d_call: NA; cdr3_nt: TGTGCCAGCAGCTTCGAGGGTGGGCCGGCCGGGGAGCTGTTTTTT; cdr3_aa: CASSFEGGPAGELFF
v_call: TRBV7-6; clone_size: NA; j_call: TRBJ1-4; d_call: TRBD1; cdr3_nt: TGTGCCAGCAGCTTAAGTTCCGGACAGGGGGGTGAAAAACTGTTTTTT; cdr3_aa: CASSLSSGQGGEKLFF
v_call: TRBV19; clone_size: NA; j_call: TRBJ1-4; d_call: NA; cdr3_nt: TGTGCCAGTAGTGTCAGTATCGTAGGAGAAAAACTGTTTTTT; cdr3_aa: CASSVSIVGEKLFF
v_call: TRBV4-1; clone_size: NA; j_call: TRBJ2-7; d_call: NA; cdr3_nt: TGCGCCAGCAGCCAGACAACTAGGTCCTACGAGCAGTACTTC; cdr3_aa: CASSQTTRSYEQYF
v_call: TRBV19; clone_size: NA; j_call: TRBJ2-2; d_call: TRBD2; cdr3_nt: TGTGCCAGTACAACCCCGGGGCTAGCGGGAGAAACGAACACCGGGGAGCTGTTTTTT; cdr3_aa: CASTTPGLAGETNTGELFF
v_call: TRBV14; clone_size: NA; j_call: TRBJ2-1; d_call: NA; cdr3_nt: TGTGCCAGCAGCCCCAGGAGCGGGTCTCACAATGAGCAGTTCTTC; cdr3_aa: CASSPRSGSHNEQFF
v_call: TRBV3-1/TRBV3-2; clone_size: NA; j_call: TRBJ2-2; d_call: NA; cdr3_nt: TGTGCCAGCAGCCAAAGTACGACAGCCGGGGAGCTGTTTTTT; cdr3_aa: CASSQSTTAGELFF
v_call: TRBV7-2; clone_size: NA; j_call: TRBJ1-2; d_call: NA; cdr3_nt: TGTGCCAGCAGCTTAGAACACGGCCCCTATGGCTACACCTTC; cdr3_aa: CASSLEHGPYGYTF
v_call: TRBV7-6; clone_size: NA; j_call: TRBJ1-6; d_call: NA; cdr3_nt: TGTGCCAGCAGCTTAGAAGCAACCACCTATAATTCACCCCTCCACTTT; cdr3_aa: CASSLEATTYNSPLHF
v_call: TRBV19; clone_size: NA; j_call: TRBJ1-1; d_call: NA; cdr3_nt: TGTGCCAGTAGCCCATCGTCCCGTGATTGGTTCGCTGAAGCTTTCTTT; cdr3_aa: CASSPSSRDWFAEAFF
v_call: TRBV28; clone_size: NA; j_call: TRBJ1-6; d_call: NA; cdr3_nt: TGTGCCAGCAGGATGGGTCTTGCTAATTCACCCCTCCACTTT; cdr3_aa: CASRMGLANSPLHF
v_call: TRBV5-5; clone_size: few; j_call: TRBJ2-1; d_call: TRBD1; cdr3_nt: TGTGCCAGCAGCTACACTGTAAGGACAGGGGGCGATGAGCAGTTCTTC; cdr3_aa: CASSYTVRTGGDEQFF
v_call: TRBV19; clone_size: NA; j_call: TRBJ2-7; d_call: NA; cdr3_nt: TGTGCCAGTAGTGCCCGCGGACCGATAGACGAGCAGTACTTC; cdr3_aa: CASSARGPIDEQYF
v_call: TRBV9; clone_size: NA; j_call: TRBJ2-2; d_call: TRBD1; cdr3_nt: TGTGCCAGCAGCGATCGACAGGGCGGGACCGGGGAGCTGTTTTTT; cdr3_aa: CASSDRQGGTGELFF
v_call: TRBV4-1; clone_size: NA; j_call: TRBJ2-3; d_call: NA; cdr3_nt: TGCGCCAGCAGCCAAGGCGGGACTAGCACAGATACGCAGTATTTT; cdr3_aa: CASSQGGTSTDTQYF
v_call: TRBV3-1/TRBV3-2; clone_size: NA; j_call: TRBJ2-1; d_call: NA; cdr3_nt: TGTGCCAGCAGCCAGGTATTGACAGGGAGGGTAAATGAGCAGTTCTTC; cdr3_aa: CASSQVLTGRVNEQFF
v_call: TRBV25-1; clone_size: NA; j_call: TRBJ1-6; d_call: TRBD1; cdr3_nt: TGTGCCAGCAGCGGACAGGGGTTTTATTCACCCCTCCACTTT; cdr3_aa: CASSGQGFYSPLHF
v_call: TRBV5-8; clone_size: NA; j_call: TRBJ1-5; d_call: NA; cdr3_nt: TGTGCCAGCAGCGTCAGGGACCTCCAGCATTTT; cdr3_aa: CASSVRDLQHF
v_call: TRBV19; clone_size: NA; j_call: TRBJ1-1; d_call: TRBD1; cdr3_nt: TGTGCCAGTAGTATACGGACAGGGATTGGCACTGAAGCTTTCTTT; cdr3_aa: CASSIRTGIGTEAFF
v_call: TRBV11-2; clone_size: NA; j_call: TRBJ2-7; d_call: NA; cdr3_nt: TGTGCCAGCAGCCCCGGAAGCACCTACGAGCAGTACTTC; cdr3_aa: CASSPGSTYEQYF
v_call: TRBV7-8; clone_size: NA; j_call: TRBJ1-5; d_call: NA; cdr3_nt: TGTGCCAGCAGCTTAAGTACACAGGCGGGGTATCAGCCCCAGCATTTT; cdr3_aa: CASSLSTQAGYQPQHF
v_call: TRBV28; clone_size: NA; j_call: TRBJ1-2; d_call: NA; cdr3_nt: TGTGCCAGCACCGCCCCGCGGCCTAACTATGGCTACACCTTC; cdr3_aa: CASTAPRPNYGYTF
v_call: TRBV6-2/TRBV6-3; clone_size: NA; j_call: TRBJ1-5; d_call: NA; cdr3_nt: TGTGCCAGCAGCCATAGCAATCAGCCCCAGCATTTT; cdr3_aa: CASSHSNQPQHF
v_call: TRBV18; clone_size: NA; j_call: TRBJ1-2; d_call: NA; cdr3_nt: TGTGCCAGCTCACCATTCGTTTCCGAGGTAGGGGCGAACTATGGCTACACCTTC; cdr3_aa: CASSPFVSEVGANYGYTF
v_call: TRBV14; clone_size: NA; j_call: TRBJ1-2; d_call: NA; cdr3_nt: TGTGCCAGCAGCCCTAGACCGGCTGGTGGCTACACCTTC; cdr3_aa: CASSPRPAGGYTF
v_call: TRBV3-1/TRBV3-2; clone_size: NA; j_call: TRBJ2-3; d_call: NA; cdr3_nt: TGTGCCAGCAGCCGGGATTCAGGGCTAGGCACAGATACGCAGTATTTT; cdr3_aa: CASSRDSGLGTDTQYF
v_call: TRBV28; clone_size: NA; j_call: TRBJ1-5; d_call: NA; cdr3_nt: TGTGCCAGCATACTCCGGGACGATAGGCCTCAGCCCCAGCATTTT; cdr3_aa: CASILRDDRPQPQHF
v_call: TRBV6-5; clone_size: NA; j_call: TRBJ1-1; d_call: NA; cdr3_nt: TGTGCCAGCAGAGTCGGGATGAGAACTGAAGCTTTCTTT; cdr3_aa: CASRVGMRTEAFF
v_call: TRBV9; clone_size: once; j_call: TRBJ1-5; d_call: NA; cdr3_nt: TGTGCCAGCAGCGCCGTGGGACGGCTGAGCAATCAGCCCCAGCATTTT; cdr3_aa: CASSAVGRLSNQPQHF
v_call: TRBV6-5; clone_size: NA; j_call: TRBJ1-2; d_call: NA; cdr3_nt: TGTGCCAGCAGCCTTAATGTTCTCTATGGCTACACCTTC; cdr3_aa: CASSLNVLYGYTF
v_call: TRBV6-5; clone_size: once; j_call: TRBJ1-5; d_call: TRBD1; cdr3_nt: TGTGCCAGCAGCCGGACAGGGACCCAGCCCCAGCATTTT; cdr3_aa: CASSRTGTQPQHF
v_call: TRBV11-3; clone_size: few; j_call: TRBJ1-2; d_call: NA; cdr3_nt: TGTGCCAGCAGCCGGACTAGTATCGGGATTGGGTATGGCTACACCTTC; cdr3_aa: CASSRTSIGIGYGYTF
v_call: TRBV5-1; clone_size: NA; j_call: TRBJ2-7; d_call: TRBD1; cdr3_nt: TGCGCCAGCAGCTCCGGAGAAACAGGGGGTACCGAGCAGTACTTC; cdr3_aa: CASSSGETGGTEQYF